A selection of T cell receptor beta chains follows, all from one sample in a study of Ad26.COV2.S vaccination and SARS-CoV-2 variants. Generated by immunoSEQ multiplex PCR, the TCRdb table keeps only in-frame clones and is missing some. The sample contains 300,000 to 400,000 clones, around 92% of which appear only once. The source material was peripheral blood, sampled after recovery from COVID-19. The receptors come from a human donor who had recovered from COVID-19. Both conserved end residues are part of each CDR3. The D gene is left open where the match is weak. Some rows have no size entry. The others give once, few or many, or a class for an expanded clone.

V gene	CDR3 length	J gene	clone size	D gene	CDR3 DNA	CDR3 protein
TRBV10-3	13	TRBJ1-2	NA	NA	TGTGCCATCAGTGAGGGTGAGGAATCGGGCTACACCTTC	CAISEGEESGYTF
TRBV12-3/TRBV12-4	13	TRBJ1-1	NA	TRBD1	TGTGCCAGCAGATATGGACAGGGAACTGAAGCTTTCTTT	CASRYGQGTEAFF
TRBV4-1	13	TRBJ2-5	NA	NA	TGCGCCAGCAGCCCCAGGACAGACTTGACCCAGTACTTC	CASSPRTDLTQYF
TRBV29-1	19	TRBJ2-1	NA	NA	TGCAGCGTTGGGGGTGGTGGACTTATTCAAGGCCCCTCCTACAATGAGCAGTTCTTC	CSVGGGGLIQGPSYNEQFF
TRBV4-3	15	TRBJ1-6	few	NA	TGCGCCAGCAGCCAAGATTCAAGTTCCAATTCACCCCTCCACTTT	CASSQDSSSNSPLHF
TRBV3-1/TRBV3-2	17	TRBJ1-1	NA	NA	TGTGCCAGCAGCCAAGATATTAGTGTGGGGAGGGAGACTGAAGCTTTCTTT	CASSQDISVGRETEAFF
TRBV3-1/TRBV3-2	15	TRBJ1-1	NA	TRBD1	TGTGCCAGCAGCCAAAGTGAGACAGGGTGGACTGAAGCTTTCTTT	CASSQSETGWTEAFF
TRBV21-1	12	TRBJ2-7	NA	NA	TGTGCCAGCAGCGCACAGGGCCACGAGCAGTACTTC	CASSAQGHEQYF
TRBV2	13	TRBJ1-2	NA	NA	TGTGCCAGCAGTGATAGACAAACCCTCGGGTACACCTTC	CASSDRQTLGYTF
TRBV24-1	16	TRBJ2-3	NA	NA	TGTGCCATCTCGATCTTATTGAGCTTTTGCACAGATACGCAGTATTTT	CAISILLSFCTDTQYF
TRBV18	14	TRBJ2-7	few	TRBD1	TGTGCCAGCTCACTCTCCGGGACAGACTTGGAGCAGTACTTC	CASSLSGTDLEQYF
TRBV19	14	TRBJ2-5	NA	NA	TGTGCCAGTAGTATAGCCACAGTCCAAGAGACCCAGTACTTC	CASSIATVQETQYF
TRBV10-3	16	TRBJ1-1	NA	TRBD1	TGTGCCATCAGTGAGTCGTATCCAGGGGGTCCCACTGAAGCTTTCTTT	CAISESYPGGPTEAFF
TRBV5-6	15	TRBJ2-3	once	NA	TGTGCCAGCAGCCGACGGGACGGCCGCACAGATACGCAGTATTTT	CASSRRDGRTDTQYF
TRBV7-2	14	TRBJ2-3	NA	NA	TGTGCCAGCAGGCTCATGGCCCCCTCAGATACGCAGTATTTT	CASRLMAPSDTQYF
TRBV6-2/TRBV6-3	14	TRBJ2-7	NA	NA	TGTGCCAGCAGTCCGGGGGAACATTCCTACGAGCAGTACTTC	CASSPGEHSYEQYF
TRBV10-2	18	TRBJ2-3	NA	TRBD2	TGCGCCAGCAGCGCGCCGGGACTAGCGGGGGGGCGAGGAGATACGCAGTATTTT	CASSAPGLAGGRGDTQYF
TRBV6-5	16	TRBJ1-2	NA	TRBD1	TGTGCCAGCAGTTGGATTCCGGGACAGGGGGCGGGTGGCTACACCTTC	CASSWIPGQGAGGYTF
TRBV4-2	17	TRBJ2-5	NA	NA	TGTGCCAGCAGCCAAGATCCGCCCTCCCGGGTACAAGAGACCCAGTACTTC	CASSQDPPSRVQETQYF
TRBV9	15	TRBJ1-1	NA	NA	TGTGCCAGCAGCGTAGACGGACAGCCGAACACTGAAGCTTTCTTT	CASSVDGQPNTEAFF
TRBV29-1	10	TRBJ2-3	NA	NA	TGCAGCGTTAGTCCGGATACGCAGTATTTT	CSVSPDTQYF
TRBV4-3	14	TRBJ2-5	NA	NA	TGCGCCAGCAGCTCCGGGACGGTCGGGGAGACCCAGTACTTC	CASSSGTVGETQYF
TRBV5-1	15	TRBJ1-3	NA	NA	TGCGCCAGCAGCTTGGACGGGGGCTCTGGAAACACCATATATTTT	CASSLDGGSGNTIYF
TRBV5-4	16	TRBJ2-5	NA	TRBD2	TGTGCCAGCAGCTTGAGTAGCGGGGGGATCCAAGAGACCCAGTACTTC	CASSLSSGGIQETQYF
TRBV2	14	TRBJ2-7	once	NA	TGTGCCAGCAGAGAGGACAGTAGCTCCTACGAGCAGTACTTC	CASREDSSSYEQYF
TRBV6-5	15	TRBJ1-5	NA	TRBD1	TGTGCCAGCAGCCGGGACAGGGGTTCCAATCAGCCCCAGCATTTT	CASSRDRGSNQPQHF
TRBV7-9	13	TRBJ2-1	NA	TRBD1	TGTGCCAGCAGCTCGGACAGGGGCTATGAGCAGTTCTTC	CASSSDRGYEQFF
TRBV7-9	13	TRBJ2-7	NA	NA	TGTGCCAGCAGCTCGGAGGCTGCGGGCGAGCAGTACTTC	CASSSEAAGEQYF
TRBV3-1/TRBV3-2	13	TRBJ2-1	NA	NA	TGTGCCAGCAGCCTGAACAGGGTAAATGAGCAGTTCTTC	CASSLNRVNEQFF
TRBV2	15	TRBJ2-1	NA	NA	TGTGCCAGCAGTGATGGGTTGGACTACCCCAATGAGCAGTTCTTC	CASSDGLDYPNEQFF
TRBV5-4	14	TRBJ2-7	NA	NA	TGTGCCAGCAGCTTGCTTGGGAGCTCCTACGAGCAGTACTTC	CASSLLGSSYEQYF
TRBV5-1	13	TRBJ2-7	NA	NA	TGCGCCAGCAGCCGCTCCGAGGGTGGGGAGCAGTACTTC	CASSRSEGGEQYF
TRBV5-5	17	TRBJ1-4	NA	NA	TGTGCCAGCAGCTTGCCCTTGGAAGGCCGAGAACGTGAAAAACTGTTTTTT	CASSLPLEGREREKLFF
TRBV9	17	TRBJ1-3	NA	NA	TGTGCCAGCAGCGGCTCCCTGCACCAGAGCTCTGGAAACACCATATATTTT	CASSGSLHQSSGNTIYF
TRBV4-1	13	TRBJ2-1	NA	NA	TGCGCCAGCAGCAGGGGGGACTACAATGAGCAGTTCTTC	CASSRGDYNEQFF
TRBV6-5	13	TRBJ1-2	NA	NA	TGTGCCAGCAGCGCGGCCCTTTTCTATGGCTACACCTTC	CASSAALFYGYTF
TRBV5-6	13	TRBJ1-5	NA	NA	TGTGCCAGCAGCAAAGACGGCAATCAGCCCCAGCATTTT	CASSKDGNQPQHF